The rows below give T cell receptor beta chains drawn from one sample of a study of cytomegalovirus exposure and HLA in healthy donors. The method was immunoSEQ multiplex PCR; TCRdb's version includes in-frame clones alone and lacks a portion of them. The table records about 86,000 clones, over 60% of them present only once. The material sequenced was PBMCs. The source is a female donor in good health and CMV-seronegative. The CDR3 runs from the conserved cysteine through the conserved F or W. D genes are given only for firm matches. The size of a clone is reported for some rows only, either as once, few or many, or as a class for expanded clones.

cdr3_aa cdr3_nt clone_size v_call d_call j_call
CAISTGTGEYYEQYF TGTGCCATCAGTACTGGGACGGGGGAATACTACGAGCAGTACTTC NA TRBV10-3 NA TRBJ2-7
CASSYPGTNGYTF TGTGCCAGCAGTTATCCTGGAACTAATGGCTACACCTTC NA TRBV6-5 NA TRBJ1-2
CASSQETSGNYEQYF TGTGCCAGCAGCCAAGAAACTAGCGGGAACTACGAGCAGTACTTC few TRBV4-2 TRBD2 TRBJ2-7
CASSRLSGEGYAGELFF TGTGCCAGCAGTCGTTTATCAGGGGAGGGGTACGCCGGGGAGCTGTTTTTT NA TRBV11-2 NA TRBJ2-2
CASSLSTGSYNEQFF TGTGCCAGCAGCTTATCGACAGGGTCCTACAATGAGCAGTTCTTC NA TRBV7-2 TRBD1 TRBJ2-1
CASSPTSGRGQPQHF TGTGCCAGCAGTCCCACGTCCGGGAGGGGTCAGCCCCAGCATTTT NA TRBV27 NA TRBJ1-5
CASSLQQGGRQPQHF TGTGCCAGCAGCCTACAGCAGGGGGGTAGACAGCCCCAGCATTTT NA TRBV7-8 TRBD1 TRBJ1-5
CATSGSGKQGAFYEQYF TGTGCCACCAGCGGATCCGGTAAACAGGGGGCCTTCTACGAGCAGTACTTC NA TRBV15 TRBD1 TRBJ2-7
CASSLESRAGTEAFF TGTGCCAGCAGCTTAGAGTCCAGGGCAGGGACTGAAGCTTTCTTT NA TRBV7-2 NA TRBJ1-1
CASSAVEGGGYGYTF TGTGCCAGCAGTGCGGTCGAAGGGGGCGGCTATGGCTACACCTTC NA TRBV28 TRBD1 TRBJ1-2
CASSGLAGGQEQYF TGTGCCAGTTCTGGACTAGCGGGAGGGCAAGAGCAGTACTTC NA TRBV6-6 TRBD2 TRBJ2-7
CASSQGGGELFF TGTGCCAGCAGTCAGGGAGGCGGGGAGCTGTTTTTT NA TRBV9 NA TRBJ2-2
CASSYSGGPAYEQYF TGTGCCAGCAGTTACTCCGGGGGACCAGCCTACGAGCAGTACTTC NA TRBV6-5 NA TRBJ2-7
CASSQELGATEAFF TGTGCCAGCAGCCAAGAATTGGGGGCCACTGAAGCTTTCTTT few TRBV14 NA TRBJ1-1
CASSRTSGRINEQFF TGTGCCAGCAGCCGGACTAGCGGAAGGATAAATGAGCAGTTCTTC NA TRBV28 TRBD2 TRBJ2-1
CASRTSGSTDTQYF TGCGCCAGCAGGACTAGCGGGAGCACAGATACGCAGTATTTT NA TRBV5-1 TRBD2 TRBJ2-3
CASSPAQGTEAFF TGTGCCAGCAGCCCCGCCCAGGGGACTGAAGCTTTCTTT NA TRBV28 NA TRBJ1-1
CASSFGTSGGAGEQFF TGCGCCAGCAGCTTCGGCACTAGCGGGGGGGCAGGGGAGCAGTTCTTC NA TRBV5-1 TRBD2 TRBJ2-1
CASSPGGAFGSGYTF TGTGCCAGCAGCCCTGGGGGGGCTTTCGGGTCTGGCTACACCTTC once TRBV28 NA TRBJ1-2
CASSPQGVGNTEAFF TGTGCCAGCAGCCCCCAGGGGGTGGGGAACACTGAAGCTTTCTTT NA TRBV7-2 TRBD1 TRBJ1-1
CASSSTGSANYGYTF TGTGCCAGCAGTTCTACAGGGTCTGCTAACTATGGCTACACCTTC few TRBV28 NA TRBJ1-2
CASSQEGTSGYNEQFF TGCGCCAGCAGCCAAGAAGGTACTAGCGGATACAATGAGCAGTTCTTC few TRBV4-1 TRBD2 TRBJ2-1
CASNRQGNTEAFF TGTGCCAGCAACCGACAGGGGAACACTGAAGCTTTCTTT few TRBV7-9 TRBD1 TRBJ1-1
CASRRTGQNTEAFF TGTGCCAGCAGGCGGACAGGTCAGAACACTGAAGCTTTCTTT NA TRBV27 TRBD1 TRBJ1-1
CATTRVAGGQVVGDTQYF TGTGCCACTACCCGGGTGGCAGGAGGACAGGTAGTCGGAGATACGCAGTATTTT NA TRBV2 TRBD1 TRBJ2-3
CASSYVQLNTEAFF TGCGCCAGCAGCTACGTACAGCTTAACACTGAAGCTTTCTTT NA TRBV5-1 NA TRBJ1-1
CASSGQGDTIYF TGTGCCAGCAGTGGACAGGGAGACACCATATATTTT NA TRBV28 TRBD1 TRBJ1-3
CASSHLGFSGANVLTF TGTGCCAGCAGCCACCTAGGCTTCTCTGGGGCCAACGTCCTGACTTTC NA TRBV14 NA TRBJ2-6
CASSLAASGKQETQYF TGTGCCAGCAGCTTGGCGGCTAGCGGGAAACAAGAGACCCAGTACTTC NA TRBV5-4 TRBD2 TRBJ2-5
CATSRPAGYNEQFF TGTGCCACCAGCAGACCAGCGGGATACAATGAGCAGTTCTTC NA TRBV15 TRBD2 TRBJ2-1
CASSPQTGVPEAFF TGTGCCAGCAGCCCCCAGACAGGGGTGCCTGAAGCTTTCTTT NA TRBV7-2 TRBD1 TRBJ1-1
CASSTRTGAQETQYF TGCGCCAGCAGCACCCGGACAGGCGCGCAAGAGACCCAGTACTTC NA TRBV4-1 TRBD1 TRBJ2-5
CASAGTGLQPQHF TGTGCCAGTGCCGGGACAGGGCTTCAGCCCCAGCATTTT NA TRBV7-9 TRBD1 TRBJ1-5
CASSEQGQSYNEQFF TGCGCCAGCAGCGAGCAGGGTCAATCCTACAATGAGCAGTTCTTC NA TRBV5-1 NA TRBJ2-1
CASKLEGGPPYEQYF TGTGCCAGCAAATTGGAGGGAGGGCCCCCCTACGAGCAGTACTTC few TRBV6-1 TRBD2 TRBJ2-7
CASSQELFSYEQYF TGTGCCAGCAGCCAAGAACTATTCTCCTACGAGCAGTACTTC NA TRBV4-2 NA TRBJ2-7
CASSRAGTSGYEQYF TGTGCCAGCAGCCGTGCAGGGACTAGCGGCTACGAGCAGTACTTC NA TRBV5-4 TRBD2 TRBJ2-7
CASSLGRTGPYEQYF TGTGCCAGCAGCTTAGGTAGGACAGGTCCCTACGAGCAGTACTTC NA TRBV7-8 TRBD1 TRBJ2-7
CASSVDRGMGTQYF TGTGCCAGCAGCGTGGACAGGGGTATGGGGACCCAGTACTTC once TRBV5-4 TRBD1 TRBJ2-5
CASSEAGYEQYF TGTGCCAGCAGTGAGGCGGGGTACGAGCAGTACTTC NA TRBV2 NA TRBJ2-7
CASRDSSTGSGYTF TGTGCCAGCAGAGACAGCAGCACAGGTAGCGGCTACACCTTC NA TRBV25-1 NA TRBJ1-2
CASSQGGAGPTGELFF TGTGCCAGCAGCCAGGGCGGCGCGGGGCCCACCGGGGAGCTGTTTTTT few TRBV4-2 NA TRBJ2-2
CSVSPGQGAEAFF TGCAGCGTCTCTCCGGGACAGGGGGCTGAAGCTTTCTTT once TRBV29-1 TRBD1 TRBJ1-1
CSVEVASATRGTDTQYF TGCAGCGTTGAAGTGGCTAGCGCCACTCGCGGCACAGATACGCAGTATTTT NA TRBV29-1 NA TRBJ2-3
CASSAGALNEKLFF TGCGCCAGCAGCGCAGGGGCTCTTAATGAAAAACTGTTTTTT NA TRBV5-1 NA TRBJ1-4
CATGTGIYEQYF TGTGCCACCGGGACAGGGATCTACGAGCAGTACTTC NA TRBV6-5 TRBD1 TRBJ2-7
CASSLTGFNEKLFF TGCGCCAGCAGCTTGACAGGGTTTAATGAAAAACTGTTTTTT NA TRBV5-1 NA TRBJ1-4
CASSPWDAGRAADTQYF TGTGCCAGCTCACCGTGGGATGCTGGGAGGGCCGCAGATACGCAGTATTTT NA TRBV18 TRBD2 TRBJ2-3